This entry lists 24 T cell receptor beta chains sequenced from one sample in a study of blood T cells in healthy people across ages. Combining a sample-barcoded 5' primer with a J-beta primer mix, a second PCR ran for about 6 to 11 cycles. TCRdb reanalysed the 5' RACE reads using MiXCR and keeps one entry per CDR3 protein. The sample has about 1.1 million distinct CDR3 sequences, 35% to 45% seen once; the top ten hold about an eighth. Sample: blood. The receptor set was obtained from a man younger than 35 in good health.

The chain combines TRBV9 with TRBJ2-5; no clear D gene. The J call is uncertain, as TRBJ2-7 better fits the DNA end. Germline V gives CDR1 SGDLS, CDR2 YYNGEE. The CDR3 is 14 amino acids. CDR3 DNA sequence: TGTGCCAGCAGCCCCCAGACGGGCCCGAACGAGCAGTACTTC. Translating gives CASSPQTGPNEQYF.

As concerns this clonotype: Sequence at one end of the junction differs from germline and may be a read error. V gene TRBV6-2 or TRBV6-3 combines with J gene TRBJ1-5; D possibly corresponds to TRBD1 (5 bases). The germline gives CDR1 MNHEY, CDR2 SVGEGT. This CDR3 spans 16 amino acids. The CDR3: CASRARANRGNQPPHF. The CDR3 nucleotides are TGTGCCAGCAGGGCGCGGGCCAATCGGGGCAATCAGCCCCCGCATTTT.

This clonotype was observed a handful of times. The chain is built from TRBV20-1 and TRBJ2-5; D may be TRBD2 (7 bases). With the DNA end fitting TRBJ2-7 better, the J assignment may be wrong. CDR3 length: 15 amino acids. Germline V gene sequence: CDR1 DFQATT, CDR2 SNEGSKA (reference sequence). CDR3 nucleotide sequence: TGCAGTGCTAGAGCTGAGGGGGGGGCGATTAACGAGCAGTACTTC. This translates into CSARAEGGAINEQYF.

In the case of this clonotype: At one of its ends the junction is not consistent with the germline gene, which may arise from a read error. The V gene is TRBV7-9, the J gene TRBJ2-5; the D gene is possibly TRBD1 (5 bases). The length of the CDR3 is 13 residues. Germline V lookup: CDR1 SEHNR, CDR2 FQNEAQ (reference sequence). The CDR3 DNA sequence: TGTGCCAGCACCACGGGTGGACAAGAGACCCGGTACTTC. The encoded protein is CASTTGGQETRYF. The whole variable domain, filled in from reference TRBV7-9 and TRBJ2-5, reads DTGVSQNPRHKITKRGQNVTFRCDPISEHNRLYWYRQTLGQGPEFLTYFQNEAQLEKSRLLSDRFSAERPKGSFSTLEIQRTEQGDSAMYLCASTTGGQETRYFGPGTRLLVL.

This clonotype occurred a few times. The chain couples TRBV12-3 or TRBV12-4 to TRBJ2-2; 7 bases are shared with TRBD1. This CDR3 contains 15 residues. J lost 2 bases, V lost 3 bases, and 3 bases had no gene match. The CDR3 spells CASSFDRANTGELFF. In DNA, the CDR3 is TGTGCCAGCAGTTTTGACAGGGCTAACACCGGGGAGCTGTTTTTT.

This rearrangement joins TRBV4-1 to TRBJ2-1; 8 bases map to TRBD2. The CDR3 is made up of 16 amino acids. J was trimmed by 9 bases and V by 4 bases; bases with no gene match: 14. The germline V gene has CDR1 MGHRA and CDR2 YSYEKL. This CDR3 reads CASSREAGDDLSEQFF. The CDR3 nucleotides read TGCGCCAGCAGCCGAGAAGCGGGGGATGACCTTAGTGAGCAGTTCTTC.

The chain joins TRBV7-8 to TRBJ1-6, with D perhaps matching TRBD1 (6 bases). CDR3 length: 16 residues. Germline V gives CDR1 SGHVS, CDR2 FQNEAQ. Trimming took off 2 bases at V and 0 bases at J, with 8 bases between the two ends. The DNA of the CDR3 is TGTGCCAGCAGCTTACCGGACAGCTCCTATAATTCACCCCTCCACTTT. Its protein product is CASSLPDSSYNSPLHF.

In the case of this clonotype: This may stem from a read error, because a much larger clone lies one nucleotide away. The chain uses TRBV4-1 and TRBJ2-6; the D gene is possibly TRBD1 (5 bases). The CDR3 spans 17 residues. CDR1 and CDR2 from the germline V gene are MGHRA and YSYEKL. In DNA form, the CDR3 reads TGCGCCAGCAGCCAAGATTTAAGGGGAACTGGGGCCGACGTCCTGACTTTC. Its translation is CASSQDLRGTGADVLTF.

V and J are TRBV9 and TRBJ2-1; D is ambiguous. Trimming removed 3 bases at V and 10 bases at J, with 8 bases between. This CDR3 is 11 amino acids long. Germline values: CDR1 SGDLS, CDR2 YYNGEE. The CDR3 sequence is CASSGSREQFF. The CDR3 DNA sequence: TGTGCCAGCAGCGGGTCGAGGGAGCAGTTCTTC. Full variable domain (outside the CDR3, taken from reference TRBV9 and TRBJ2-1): DSGVTQTPKHLITATGQRVTLRCSPRSGDLSVYWYQQSLDQGLQFLIQYYNGEERAKGNILERFSAQQFPDLHSELNLSSLELGDSALYFCASSGSREQFFGPGTRLTVL.

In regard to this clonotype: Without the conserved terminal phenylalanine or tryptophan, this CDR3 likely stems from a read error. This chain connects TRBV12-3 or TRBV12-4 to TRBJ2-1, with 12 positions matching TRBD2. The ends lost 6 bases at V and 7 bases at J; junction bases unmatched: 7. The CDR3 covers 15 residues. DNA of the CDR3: TGTGCCAGCAGCCTAGCGGGGGGGCGGGAGAATGAGCAGTTCTTA. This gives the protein CASSLAGGRENEQFL.

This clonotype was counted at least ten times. The CDR3 loop reads CASSLVGVGEQFF. In nucleotides, the CDR3 is TGTGCCAGCAGCCTGGTTGGGGTTGGCGAGCAGTTCTTC. The V gene is TRBV5-6, the J gene TRBJ2-1; no definite D call. The CDR3 spans 13 residues. The germline V gene has CDR1 SGHDT and CDR2 YYEEEE. The V end was cut by 4 bases, the J end by 10 bases, with 15 bases between. Supplemented by reference TRBV5-6 and TRBJ2-1, the full variable domain reads DAGVTQSPTHLIKTRGQQVTLRCSPKSGHDTVSWYQQALGQGPQFIFQYYEEEERQRGNFPDRFSGHQFPNYSSELNVNALLLGDSALYLCASSLVGVGEQFFGPGTRLTVL.

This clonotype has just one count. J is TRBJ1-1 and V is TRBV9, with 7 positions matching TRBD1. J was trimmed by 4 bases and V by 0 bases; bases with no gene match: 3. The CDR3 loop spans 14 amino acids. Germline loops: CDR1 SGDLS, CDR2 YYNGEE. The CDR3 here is CASSVVAGGTEAFF. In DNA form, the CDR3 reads TGTGCCAGCAGCGTAGTGGCAGGGGGCACTGAAGCTTTCTTT. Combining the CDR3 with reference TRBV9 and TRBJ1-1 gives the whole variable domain DSGVTQTPKHLITATGQRVTLRCSPRSGDLSVYWYQQSLDQGLQFLIQYYNGEERAKGNILERFSAQQFPDLHSELNLSSLELGDSALYFCASSVVAGGTEAFFGQGTRLTVV.

The CDR3 loop is CSAASGTSETGELFF. The CDR3, as DNA: TGCAGTGCAGCTTCCGGGACCTCTGAGACCGGGGAGCTGTTTTTT. The chain couples TRBV20-1 to TRBJ2-2; D might be TRBD1 or TRBD2, each matching 5 bases. CDR1 and CDR2 (germline): DFQATT, SNEGSKA (reference sequence). Trimming took 6 bases from V and 5 from J, leaving 19 bases between them. The CDR3 has 15 residues.

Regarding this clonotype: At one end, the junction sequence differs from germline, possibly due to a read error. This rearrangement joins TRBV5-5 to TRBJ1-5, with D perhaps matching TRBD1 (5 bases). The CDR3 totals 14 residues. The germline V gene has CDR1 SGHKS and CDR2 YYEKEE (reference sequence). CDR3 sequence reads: CASSLGKGNQLQHF. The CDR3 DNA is TGTGCCAGCAGCTTGGGAAAGGGGAATCAGCTCCAGCATTTT.

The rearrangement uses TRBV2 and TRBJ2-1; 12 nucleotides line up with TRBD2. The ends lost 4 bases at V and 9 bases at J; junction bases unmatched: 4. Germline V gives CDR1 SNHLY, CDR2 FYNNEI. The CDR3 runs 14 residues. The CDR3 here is CASSASGGALEQFF. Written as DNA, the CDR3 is TGTGCCAGCAGTGCTAGCGGGGGGGCGCTTGAGCAGTTCTTC.

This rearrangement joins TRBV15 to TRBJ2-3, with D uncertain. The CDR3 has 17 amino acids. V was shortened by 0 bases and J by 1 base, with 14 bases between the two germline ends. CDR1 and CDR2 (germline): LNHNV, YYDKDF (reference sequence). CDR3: CATSRDLPQTRTDTQYF. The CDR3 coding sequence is TGTGCCACCAGCAGAGATCTTCCCCAGACTCGCACAGATACGCAGTATTTT.

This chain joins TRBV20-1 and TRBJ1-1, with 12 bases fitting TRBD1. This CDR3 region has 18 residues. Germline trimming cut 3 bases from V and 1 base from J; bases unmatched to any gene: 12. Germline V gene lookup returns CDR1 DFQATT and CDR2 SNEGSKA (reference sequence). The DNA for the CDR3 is TGCAGTGCTAGGCCCCCGGGACAGGGGGCGGAGTGGAACACTGAAGCTTTCTTT. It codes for CSARPPGQGAEWNTEAFF.

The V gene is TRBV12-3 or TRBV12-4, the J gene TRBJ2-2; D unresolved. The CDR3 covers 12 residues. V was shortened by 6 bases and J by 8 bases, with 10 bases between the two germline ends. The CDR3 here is CASSYERGELFF. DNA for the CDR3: TGTGCCAGCAGCTACGAGAGAGGGGAGCTGTTTTTT.

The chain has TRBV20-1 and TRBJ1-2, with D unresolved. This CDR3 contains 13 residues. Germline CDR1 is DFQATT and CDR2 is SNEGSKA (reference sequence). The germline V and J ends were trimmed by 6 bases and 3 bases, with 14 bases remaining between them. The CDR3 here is CSAPQGFDYGYTF. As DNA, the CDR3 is TGCAGTGCCCCCCAAGGGTTTGACTATGGCTACACCTTC.

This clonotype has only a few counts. CDR3 nucleotides: TGTGCCAGCAGCTTAGATTCCCTTCCAGATACGCAGTATTTT. Its translation: CASSLDSLPDTQYF. The genes are TRBV7-2 and TRBJ2-3; the D is unclear. Per the germline V gene, CDR1 is SGHTA and CDR2 is FQGNSA. This CDR3 is 14 amino acids long. V gave up 1 base and J gave up 4 bases, with 9 bases separating them.

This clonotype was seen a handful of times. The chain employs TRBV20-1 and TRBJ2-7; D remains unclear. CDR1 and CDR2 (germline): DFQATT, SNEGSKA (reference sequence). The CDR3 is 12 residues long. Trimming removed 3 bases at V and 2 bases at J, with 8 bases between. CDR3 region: CSASWVPYEQYF. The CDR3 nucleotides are TGCAGTGCTAGTTGGGTACCCTACGAGCAGTACTTC.

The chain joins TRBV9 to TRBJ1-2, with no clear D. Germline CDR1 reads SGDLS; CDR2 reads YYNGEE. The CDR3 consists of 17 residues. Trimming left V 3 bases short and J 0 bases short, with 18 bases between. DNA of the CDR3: TGTGCCAGCAGCGCAGCCCCCGGGCTATTAGCTAACTATGGCTACACCTTC. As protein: CASSAAPGLLANYGYTF.

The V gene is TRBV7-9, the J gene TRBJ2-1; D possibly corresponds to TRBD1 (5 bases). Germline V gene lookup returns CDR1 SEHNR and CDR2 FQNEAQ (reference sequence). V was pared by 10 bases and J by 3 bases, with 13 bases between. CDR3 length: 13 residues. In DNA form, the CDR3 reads TGTGCCACTCGTAAGGGGTTCTACAATGAGCAGTTCTTC. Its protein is CATRKGFYNEQFF. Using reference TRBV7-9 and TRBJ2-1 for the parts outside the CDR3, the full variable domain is DTGVSQNPRHKITKRGQNVTFRCDPISEHNRLYWYRQTLGQGPEFLTYFQNEAQLEKSRLLSDRFSAERPKGSFSTLEIQRTEQGDSAMYLCATRKGFYNEQFFGPGTRLTVL.

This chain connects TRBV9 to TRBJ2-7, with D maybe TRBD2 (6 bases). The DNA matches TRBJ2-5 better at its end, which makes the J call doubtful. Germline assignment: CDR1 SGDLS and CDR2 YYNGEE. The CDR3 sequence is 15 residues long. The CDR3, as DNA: TGTGCCAGCAGCGAGAGGGGACTGCGTCAAGAGACCCAGTACTTC. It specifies CASSERGLRQETQYF.